A selection of T cell receptor beta chains follows, all from one sample in a study of cytomegalovirus exposure and HLA in healthy donors. Produced via immunoSEQ multiplex PCR; TCRdb's table is partial and in-frame only. The profile shows some 340,000 clones, about 85% of them singletons. The sample taken for sequencing was PBMCs. All receptors come from a woman aged 30 to 39 in good health and CMV-seropositive. CDR3s include the opening cysteine and the closing phenylalanine or tryptophan. A D gene is named only where the DNA matches it firmly.

TRBV5-4	15	NA	TRBJ1-6	CASSLSGLGNSPLHF
TRBV15	14	NA	TRBJ1-1	CATSRGGQNTEAFF
TRBV6-6	15	NA	TRBJ1-6	CASSTTGQQIPPLHF
TRBV9	18	TRBD1	TRBJ1-6	CASSVEVVGGPNNSPLHF
TRBV28	16	TRBD1	TRBJ1-4	CASSLPLGGSNEKLFF
TRBV19	14	TRBD1	TRBJ1-2	CASSITGESDGYTF
TRBV9	13	NA	TRBJ1-2	CASSVGQHYGYTF
TRBV5-1	13	NA	TRBJ2-2	CASSAGNTGELFF
TRBV5-4	15	TRBD1	TRBJ1-1	CASSLGTGMNTEAFF
TRBV11-2	14	NA	TRBJ2-1	CASSPNLVGNEQFF
TRBV7-8	15	NA	TRBJ1-2	CASSREPNLNDGYTF
TRBV11-2	13	NA	TRBJ1-1	CASSSLRDTEAFF
TRBV2	16	TRBD2	TRBJ2-3	CASRELAGGSTDTQYF
TRBV27	13	NA	TRBJ2-7	CASSLTISYEQYF
TRBV27	15	NA	TRBJ2-7	CASSASSFGSYEQYF
TRBV21-1	13	NA	TRBJ2-3	CASRFISTDTQYF
TRBV5-1	15	NA	TRBJ2-1	CASSFRTATYNEQFF
TRBV6-5	12	NA	TRBJ2-7	CASSRENYEQYF
TRBV10-3	11	NA	TRBJ2-1	CAISEGRTGFF
TRBV7-9	14	NA	TRBJ2-1	CASNRKGTYNEQFF
TRBV6-5	14	NA	TRBJ1-2	CASSYGQGDYGYTF
TRBV16	13	NA	TRBJ1-2	CASSQEKVYGYTF
TRBV7-6	12	TRBD2	TRBJ2-3	CASSGGADTQYF
TRBV30	14	TRBD1	TRBJ1-5	CAWSGDSYNQPQHF
TRBV5-6	17	NA	TRBJ2-1	CASSLGVTSVGDNEQFF
TRBV27	12	NA	TRBJ2-3	CASSSGTDTQYF
TRBV19	12	NA	TRBJ1-2	CASNTGFVGYTF
TRBV27	12	NA	TRBJ2-5	CASSSGLGAQYF
TRBV6-1	15	NA	TRBJ2-3	CASSELRGGTDTQYF
TRBV30	15	NA	TRBJ1-1	CAWSPSAWGYTEAFF
TRBV30	15	NA	TRBJ2-6	CAWSVGGSGANVLTF
TRBV15	14	NA	TRBJ1-1	CATSRAGSNTEAFF
TRBV6-5	15	NA	TRBJ1-1	CASSWGGNTNTEAFF
TRBV5-6	14	NA	TRBJ2-5	CASSPGSVGETQYF
TRBV14	15	TRBD1	TRBJ1-1	CASSQATGGGTEAFF
TRBV27	14	TRBD1	TRBJ1-1	CASTGTGFGTEAFF
TRBV9	15	TRBD1	TRBJ1-3	CASRGTGSSGNTIYF
TRBV4-3	19	NA	TRBJ2-2	CASSQERFMGGPNTGELFF
TRBV9	16	TRBD2	TRBJ2-5	CASSPFLLAEQETQYF
TRBV7-9	13	NA	TRBJ2-7	CASSLTDSYEQYF
TRBV15	14	NA	TRBJ1-1	CATSRDGDNTEAFF
TRBV5-1	14	NA	TRBJ1-1	CASSLEVGWAEAFF
TRBV15	18	TRBD2	TRBJ2-1	CATSRELLGLAGDNEQFF
TRBV6-5	14	NA	TRBJ1-1	CASSFHSMNTEAFF
TRBV11-2	15	NA	TRBJ2-1	CASSLGPGLYNEQFF
TRBV6-5	11	NA	TRBJ2-1	CASRIGGEQFF
TRBV7-3	14	TRBD2	TRBJ2-7	CASTQSGGADEQYF
TRBV9	14	NA	TRBJ2-1	CASSVWSGNIEQFF
TRBV6-1	17	TRBD2	TRBJ2-7	CASSEIWGGGASYEQYF
TRBV6-6	13	TRBD1	TRBJ2-7	CASSRGMGYEQYF
TRBV29-1	13	NA	TRBJ1-5	CSVEAGRDQPQHF
TRBV28	15	NA	TRBJ2-3	CASSSIGPSTDTQYF
TRBV28	14	TRBD2	TRBJ2-7	CASTRTSGRYEQYF
TRBV5-6	14	NA	TRBJ1-2	CASSWGRGHYGYTF
TRBV5-1	18	TRBD2	TRBJ2-7	CASSPVPGLAGPRYEQYF
TRBV28	13	NA	TRBJ1-2	CASSLNRNYGYTF
TRBV2	13	NA	TRBJ2-1	CASSVLARDEQFF